Listed here are 27 T cell receptor beta chains from one sample, sequenced in a study of cytomegalovirus exposure and HLA in healthy donors. The PCR contained 60 Vbeta and 13 Jbeta primers. Repertoires were generated with immunoSEQ multiplex PCR, while TCRdb's copy carries only in-frame clones and drops some. The sample data list approximately 100,000 clones. Sample: PBMCs. The source is a man between 50 and 59 years old in good health and CMV-seronegative.

V and J are TRBV11-3 and TRBJ1-3, with D uncertain. Trimming removed 1 base from V and 0 bases from J, with 10 bases in between. The CDR3 has 16 residues. CDR1 SGHNT and CDR2 YENEEA come from the germline V gene. This CDR3 reads CASSLVSGFSGNTIYF. The CDR3 DNA follows: TGTGCCAGCAGCTTAGTATCAGGTTTCTCTGGAAACACCATATATTTT. The full variable domain, completed using reference TRBV11-3 and TRBJ1-3, is EAGVVQSPRYKIIEKKQPVAFWCNPISGHNTLYWYLQNLGQGPELLIRYENEEAVDDSQLPKDRFSAERLKGVDSTLKIQPAELGDSAVYLCASSLVSGFSGNTIYFGEGSWLTVV.

This chain links TRBV5-4 with TRBJ2-5; 10 nucleotides align to TRBD2. Trimming cost V 3 bases and J 3 bases; bases outside gene matches: 5. CDR1 is SGHNT, CDR2 YYREEE, per germline (reference sequence). The CDR3 is made up of 15 amino acids. Written as DNA, the CDR3 is TGTGCCAGCAGCTCGAAGAGCGGGGGGGAAGAGACCCAGTACTTC. Translation: CASSSKSGGEETQYF.

The chain recombines TRBV19 with TRBJ2-7; 7 nucleotides match TRBD2. The CDR3 has 14 amino acids. V trimming: 6 bases; J trimming: 3 bases; junction bases outside the gene matches: 8. Germline CDR1 LNHDA, CDR2 SQIVND (reference sequence). CDR3 amino acids: CASSREGGNYEQYF. For the CDR3, the DNA is TGTGCCAGTAGCAGGGAGGGAGGGAACTACGAGCAGTACTTC. The full variable domain, with the rest looked up from reference TRBV19 and TRBJ2-7, is DGGITQSPKYLFRKEGQNVTLSCEQNLNHDAMYWYRQDPGQGLRLIYYSQIVNDFQKGDIAEGYSVSREKKESFPLTVTSAQKNPTAFYLCASSREGGNYEQYFGPGTRLTVT.

The rearrangement links TRBV16 to TRBJ2-6; D gene uncertain. The CDR3 is made up of 15 amino acids. Germline V gene lookup returns CDR1 KGHSY and CDR2 FQNENV. V lost 3 bases to trimming and J lost 0 bases, with 6 bases between them. In DNA, the CDR3 is TGTGCCAGCAGCCATGAGTTCTCTGGGGCCAACGTCCTGACTTTC. Translated: CASSHEFSGANVLTF. Together with reference TRBV16 and TRBJ2-6, the CDR3 gives the full variable domain: GEEVAQTPKHLVRGEGQKAKLYCAPIKGHSYVFWYQQVLKNEFKFLISFQNENVFDETGMPKERFSAKCLPNSPCSLEIQATKLEDSAVYFCASSHEFSGANVLTFGAGSRLTVL.

This chain uses TRBV19 with TRBJ2-7, with D possibly being TRBD2 (5 bases). The length of the CDR3 is 15 residues. V was trimmed by 1 base and J by 0 bases, leaving 10 bases between them. The germline CDR1 and CDR2 sequences are LNHDA and SQIVND (reference sequence). CDR3 DNA sequence: TGTGCCAGTAGTATAGTCCCGGGGAGCTCCTACGAGCAGTACTTC. Encoded protein: CASSIVPGSSYEQYF. Using reference TRBV19 and TRBJ2-7 for the parts outside the CDR3, the full variable domain is DGGITQSPKYLFRKEGQNVTLSCEQNLNHDAMYWYRQDPGQGLRLIYYSQIVNDFQKGDIAEGYSVSREKKESFPLTVTSAQKNPTAFYLCASSIVPGSSYEQYFGPGTRLTVT.

The chain recombines TRBV5-1 with TRBJ2-1, with D perhaps TRBD2 (6 bases). The CDR3 sequence is 15 residues long. The V gene's germline CDR1 is SGHRS and CDR2 YFSETQ. The ends were cut back, 0 bases at V and 4 bases at J, with 11 bases in the middle. The DNA for the CDR3 is TGCGCCAGCAGCTTGGCGGTAGCGGCGTACAATGAGCAGTTCTTC. Translated: CASSLAVAAYNEQFF.

The chain uses TRBV4-3 and TRBJ2-3; possible D gene TRBD2, 5 bases. Germline-derived CDR1 and CDR2 are LGHNA and YSLEER. The CDR3 extends over 19 amino acids. V was shortened by 0 bases and J by 6 bases, with 25 bases between the two germline ends. The CDR3: CASSQDGLLAGGRQDTQYF. CDR3 coding DNA: TGCGCCAGCAGCCAAGACGGTCTGCTAGCCGGAGGTCGGCAGGATACGCAGTATTTT.

The chain recombines TRBV4-1 with TRBJ2-1; 7 bases are a match to TRBD2. Germline loops: CDR1 MGHRA, CDR2 YSYEKL. The CDR3 totals 16 residues. With 0 bases clipped from V and 4 bases from J, the junction kept 6 bases outside the gene matches. In DNA, the CDR3 is TGCGCCAGCAGCCAAGATCAGGCGGGAGAGTACAATGAGCAGTTCTTC. Protein sequence: CASSQDQAGEYNEQFF.

A remark on this clone: The germline gene is not matched at one end of the junction; a read error may be the cause. Distinct nucleotide sequences in the sample also encode this CDR3. This chain connects TRBV6-5 to TRBJ2-7, with 7 positions matching TRBD1. The CDR3 sequence is 15 residues long. Germline V gene lookup returns CDR1 MNHEY and CDR2 SVGAGI. In nucleotides, the CDR3 is TGCGCCAGCAGCAGGGGACAGTCCAGCAGCTACGAGCAGTACTTC. It translates to CASSRGQSSSYEQYF.

The V and J genes are TRBV7-2 and TRBJ2-7, with unresolved D. V was pared by 1 base and J by 2 bases, with 9 bases between. CDR3 size: 14 residues. Germline loops: CDR1 SGHTA, CDR2 FQGNSA. In DNA, the CDR3 is TGTGCCAGCAGCTTAGAGTACAGAACCTACGAGCAGTACTTC. Translating it yields CASSLEYRTYEQYF.

This chain joins TRBV5-4 and TRBJ2-3; 9 positions match TRBD1. V lost 4 bases and J lost 6; bases outside the gene matches: 12. There are 16 residues in the CDR3. Germline CDR1 and CDR2: SGHNT and YYREEE (reference sequence). The CDR3 DNA reads TGTGCCAGCAGCATAGGACAGGGGCGGGTCTCGGATACGCAGTATTTT. As protein: CASSIGQGRVSDTQYF.

The chain employs TRBV6-1 and TRBJ1-1; D gene uncertain. Trimming shortened V by 7 bases and J by 2 bases, and 5 bases separated the two germline ends. Germline V CDR1 and CDR2: MNHNS, SASEGT. The CDR3 is 11 residues long. The CDR3 DNA reads TGTGCCAGCACCCTTAACACTGAAGCTTTCTTT. Amino acids: CASTLNTEAFF.

V gene TRBV29-1 combines with J gene TRBJ2-5, with 8 bases fitting TRBD1. Germline CDR1 reads SQVTM; CDR2 reads ANQGSEA. After removal of 6 bases from V and 0 bases from J, the junction contained 6 bases not matched to a gene. This CDR3 spans 14 amino acids. The CDR3 DNA reads TGCAGCGTGGACACAGGGGGGTACCAAGAGACCCAGTACTTC. Residues: CSVDTGGYQETQYF.

The genes are TRBV27 and TRBJ1-1; possible D gene TRBD1, 6 bases. This CDR3 region has 13 residues. Germline V CDR1 and CDR2: MNHEY, SMNVEV (reference sequence). The V gene lost 6 bases and the J gene lost 5 bases, with 13 bases spanning the gap. The CDR3 here is CASSRGFRTEAFF. The CDR3 DNA sequence: TGTGCCAGCAGCAGGGGATTTCGGACTGAAGCTTTCTTT.

V and J are TRBV6-5 and TRBJ1-1; D gene uncertain. CDR1 MNHEY and CDR2 SVGAGI come from the germline V gene. The V end was cut by 2 bases, the J end by 14 bases, with 24 bases between. The CDR3 has 15 amino acids. The CDR3 DNA follows: TGTGCCAGCAGTTACCGCGGCATGGAAACCAGTGAAAAGTTCTTT. Protein product: CASSYRGMETSEKFF.

This rearrangement joins TRBV18 to TRBJ2-2; unclear D gene. Germline V gene sequence: CDR1 KGHSH, CDR2 LQKENI. The CDR3 sequence is 13 residues long. Trimming took 5 bases from V and 1 from J, leaving 5 bases between them. CDR3 DNA: TGTGCCAGCTCATTTCTGAACACCGGGGAGCTGTTTTTT. Its protein product is CASSFLNTGELFF.

The chain uses TRBV11-3 and TRBJ1-3; D unresolved. CDR3 length: 14 residues. Trimming took off 2 bases at V and 1 base at J, with 6 bases between the two ends. Germline V gene lookup returns CDR1 SGHNT and CDR2 YENEEA. The CDR3 DNA sequence: TGTGCCAGCAGCTTACCCTATTCTGGAAACACCATATATTTT. It specifies CASSLPYSGNTIYF.

The CDR3 DNA is TGCGCCAGCAGCTTGGAGGTGACAGGGACCTACGAGCAGTACTTC. This sequence encodes CASSLEVTGTYEQYF. J is TRBJ2-7 and V is TRBV5-1; 7 nucleotides agree with TRBD1. The CDR3 length is 15 residues. The V gene end was trimmed by 0 bases and the J gene end by 2 bases; junction bases not matched to a gene: 5. The V gene's germline CDR1 is SGHRS and CDR2 YFSETQ.

This rearrangement joins TRBV4-3 to TRBJ2-7, with 8 positions matching TRBD1. Trimming at V came to 4 bases and at J to 4 bases, leaving 6 bases not matched to a gene. From germline, CDR1 is LGHNA and CDR2 YSLEER. This CDR3 spans 14 amino acids. CDR3 DNA sequence: TGCGCCAGCAGCCCTCGGACAGGGAGGTACGAGCAGTACTTC. As protein: CASSPRTGRYEQYF.

The chain links TRBV14 to TRBJ2-1; the D is unclear. V was cut by 3 bases and J by 2 bases, with 17 bases left in between. The CDR3 is 17 residues long. Germline values: CDR1 SGHDN, CDR2 FVKESK. DNA for the CDR3: TGTGCCAGCAGCCAGAGATTTTTAACAGCTCCCTACAATGAGCAGTTCTTC. This translates into CASSQRFLTAPYNEQFF. The variable domain in full, completed from reference TRBV14 and TRBJ2-1, reads EAGVTQFPSHSVIEKGQTVTLRCDPISGHDNLYWYRRVMGKEIKFLLHFVKESKQDESGMPNNRFLAERTGGTYSTLKVQPAELEDSGVYFCASSQRFLTAPYNEQFFGPGTRLTVL.

The chain has TRBV7-9 and TRBJ1-2; D is unresolved. Germline lookup yields CDR1 SEHNR and CDR2 FQNEAQ (reference sequence). Trimming cost V 1 base and J 8 bases, with 11 bases left between them. The CDR3 loop spans 13 amino acids. CDR3 sequence reads: CASSLVPGGGYTF. CDR3 bases: TGTGCCAGCAGCTTAGTCCCAGGTGGCGGCTACACCTTC.

This chain joins TRBV4-1 and TRBJ1-6, with 9 bases matching TRBD1. Germline CDR1 is MGHRA and CDR2 is YSYEKL. This CDR3 is built from 16 residues. Germline trimming cut 1 base from V and 10 bases from J; bases unmatched to any gene: 8. The CDR3 sequence: CASSQGMGQGVSPLHF. In nucleotides, the CDR3 is TGCGCCAGCAGCCAAGGAATGGGACAGGGCGTCTCACCCCTCCACTTT.

The chain is built from TRBV5-4 and TRBJ2-5; TRBD2 aligns across 15 bases. CDR1 and CDR2 from the germline V gene are SGHNT and YYREEE (reference sequence). The junction had 3 bases not matched to a gene; V was cut back by 4 bases and J by 2 bases. The CDR3 spans 16 residues. As DNA, the CDR3 is TGTGCCAGCAGCCGTGGACTAGCGGGAGGGCAAGAGACCCAGTACTTC. Translation gives CASSRGLAGGQETQYF.

The J gene is TRBJ2-7, the V gene TRBV6-1; D possibly corresponds to TRBD2 (6 bases). V was cut by 2 bases and J by 3 bases, with 20 bases left in between. The germline CDR1 and CDR2 sequences are MNHNS and SASEGT. The CDR3 extends over 17 amino acids. CDR3 region: CASSEIGGEWYSYEQYF. Written as DNA, the CDR3 is TGTGCCAGCAGTGAAATCGGGGGTGAGTGGTACAGCTACGAGCAGTACTTC.

V and J are TRBV7-2 and TRBJ1-1; 11 bases map to TRBD1. Unmatched junction bases numbered 11, after V lost 7 bases and J lost 4 bases. This CDR3 is built from 16 residues. The germline V gene has CDR1 SGHTA and CDR2 FQGNSA. CDR3 loop: CASNPGGTGGSTEAFF. The CDR3 DNA reads TGTGCCAGCAACCCGGGGGGGACAGGGGGATCCACTGAAGCTTTCTTT.

The chain joins TRBV15 to TRBJ2-2; D call uncertain. Germline V gives CDR1 LNHNV, CDR2 YYDKDF (reference sequence). The CDR3 contains 12 residues. Trimming took off 4 bases at V and 5 bases at J, with 5 bases between the two ends. The CDR3 region has the DNA TGTGCCACCAGCATCGGGACCGGGGAGCTGTTTTTT. The encoded protein is CATSIGTGELFF.

V and J are TRBV7-6 and TRBJ2-5; D unresolved. The germline V gene encodes CDR1 SGHVS and CDR2 FNYEAQ. V was pared by 2 bases and J by 5 bases, with 18 bases between. This CDR3 is 16 amino acids long. CDR3 in DNA: TGTGCCAGCAGCTTAAGGTTAGAGACCGAGAGGGAGACCCAGTACTTC. It specifies CASSLRLETERETQYF. The full variable domain, its missing parts supplied by reference TRBV7-6 and TRBJ2-5, is GAGVSQSPRYKVTKRGQDVALRCDPISGHVSLYWYRQALGQGPEFLTYFNYEAQQDKSGLPNDRFSAERPEGSISTLTIQRTEQRDSAMYRCASSLRLETERETQYFGPGTRLLVL.